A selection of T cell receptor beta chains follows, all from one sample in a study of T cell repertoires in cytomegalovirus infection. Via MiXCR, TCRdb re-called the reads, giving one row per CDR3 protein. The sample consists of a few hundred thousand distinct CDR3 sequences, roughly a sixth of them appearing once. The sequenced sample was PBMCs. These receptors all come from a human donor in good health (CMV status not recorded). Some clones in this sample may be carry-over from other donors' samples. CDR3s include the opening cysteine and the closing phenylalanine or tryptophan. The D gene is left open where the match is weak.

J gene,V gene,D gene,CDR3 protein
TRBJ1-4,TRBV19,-,CASSIRSSPNEKLFF
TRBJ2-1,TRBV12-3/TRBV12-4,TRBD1,CASSLSQGAEQFF
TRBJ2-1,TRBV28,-,CASSLTRGGSIGNEQFF
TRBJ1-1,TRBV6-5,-,CASSYSFSGQTEAFF
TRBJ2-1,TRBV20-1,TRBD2,CSARVRLAGESTFRNEQFF
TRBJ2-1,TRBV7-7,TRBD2,CASSPERGYNEQFF
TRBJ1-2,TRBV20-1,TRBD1,CSARDLGQGAGGYTF
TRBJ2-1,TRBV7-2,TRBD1,CASSRDRVGSQFF
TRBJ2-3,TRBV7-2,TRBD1,CASSFIGTGSTDTQYF
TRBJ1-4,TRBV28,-,CASSFQDGSNEKLFF
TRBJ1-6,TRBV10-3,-,CAISDYRDSPLHF
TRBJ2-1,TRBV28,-,CASGNDRYEQFF
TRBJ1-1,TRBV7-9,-,CASSLAWQGAIDEAFF
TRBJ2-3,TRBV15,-,CATSRDIPDTQYF
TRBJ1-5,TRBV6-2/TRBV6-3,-,CASNSNLDQPQHF
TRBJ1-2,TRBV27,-,CASSLLRGAYGYTF
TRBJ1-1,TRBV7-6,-,CASSPAFLLNTEAFF
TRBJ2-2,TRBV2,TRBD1,CASNRDRGNTGELFF
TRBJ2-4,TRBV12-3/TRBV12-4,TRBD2,CASSPDSGAIAKNIQYF
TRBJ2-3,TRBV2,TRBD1,CASSRKTGGMTDTQYF
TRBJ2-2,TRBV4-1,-,CASSQDLRGRVTGELFF
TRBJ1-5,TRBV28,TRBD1,CASTQGTPFSGPQHF
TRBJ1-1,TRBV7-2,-,CASSLGGTNTEAFF
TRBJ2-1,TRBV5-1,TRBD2,CASSLPSGTRYNEQFF
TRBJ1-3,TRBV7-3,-,CASSLGQNGNTIYF
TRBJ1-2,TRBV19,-,CASSTLRTAYGYTF
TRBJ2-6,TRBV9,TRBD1,CASSARGYGANVLTF
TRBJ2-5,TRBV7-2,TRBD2,CASSLAKRGLGTQYF
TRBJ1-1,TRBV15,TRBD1,CATSRARKTGVVEAFF
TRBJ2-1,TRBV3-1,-,CASSPGTPVFF
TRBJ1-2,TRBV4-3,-,CASSQGEGNYGYTF